Presented here are 3 T cell receptor beta chains from one specimen sequenced in a study of control samples from healthy donors and cancer patients. The data were produced by immunoSEQ multiplex PCR, yet TCRdb's version contains in-frame clones alone and is incomplete. The repertoire consists of about 61,000 clones, with 85% to 90% occurring once and the leading ten covering nearly 6%. Specimen: PBMCs. The origin of the receptors is a man in his fifties or sixties with colorectal cancer.

V usage is TRBV10-3 and J usage is TRBJ2-1, with 11 bases that match TRBD1. CDR1 ENHRY and CDR2 SYGVKD come from the germline V gene. The CDR3 is made up of 15 amino acids. Trimming took 8 bases from V and 5 from J; bases not matched to a gene: 8. CDR3 nucleotides: TGTGCCATCCTCCGCGGGACAGGGGGGCACAATGAGCAGTTCTTC. As protein: CAILRGTGGHNEQFF.

CDR3 sequence: CASSQKTRWETQYF. For the CDR3, the DNA is TGTGCCAGCAGCCAAAAAACTAGATGGGAGACCCAGTACTTC. The chain joins TRBV3-1 (or the pseudogene TRBV3-2) to TRBJ2-5, with D tentatively TRBD2 (5 bases). Germline V gene sequence: CDR1 LGHDT, CDR2 YNNKEL (reference sequence). CDR3 length: 14 residues. The V gene lost 2 bases and the J gene lost 5 bases, with 12 bases spanning the gap.

The J gene is TRBJ2-7, the V gene TRBV7-9, with TRBD2 as a possible D gene (6 bases). Looked up from germline, CDR1 is SEHNR and CDR2 is FQNEAQ (reference sequence). Between the trimmed V and J ends, which lost 5 bases and 4 bases, there was a span of 15 bases. The CDR3 consists of 14 residues. The CDR3 nucleotides read TGTGCCAGCAGCGGAGGGGTCTTTCCTTACGAGCAGTACTTC. It encodes CASSGGVFPYEQYF.